The next 3 T cell receptor beta chains were all read from a single sample in a study of T cells in Graves' hyperthyroidism and ophthalmopathy. Using RNA transcripts as the source, TCR beta CDR3 regions were amplified. During a first-round RT-PCR of the TCR CDR3, the HTBI primer set was used. MiXCR was run by TCRdb on the multiplex PCR reads, yielding one entry per CDR3 protein. The sample records around 690,000 distinct CDR3 sequences, 17% being singletons. Sequencing input: blood. The source is a man in his forties or fifties with Graves' hyperthyroidism.

This clonotype was counted ten times or more. The chain has TRBV20-1 and TRBJ1-1; 11 bases map to TRBD1. V lost 0 bases and J lost 4; bases outside the gene matches: 7. CDR3 length equals 16 residues. CDR1 DFQATT and CDR2 SNEGSKA come from the germline V gene (reference sequence). In nucleotides, the CDR3 is TGCAGTGCTAGAGATCCCCGGACAGGGGGCCTCACTGAAGCTTTCTTT. Amino acid sequence: CSARDPRTGGLTEAFF.

The table lists this clonotype with a few counts. This chain connects TRBV19 to TRBJ2-3; perhaps TRBD1 as D (5 bases). The length of the CDR3 is 14 residues. The V gene's germline CDR1 is LNHDA and CDR2 SQIVND (reference sequence). V lost 7 bases, J lost 2 bases, and 13 bases lay in between. The CDR3 reads CASKDTGPTDTQYF. The CDR3 bases are TGTGCCAGTAAGGATACAGGACCCACAGATACGCAGTATTTT.

This clonotype was observed at least ten times. The gene calls are TRBV27 and TRBJ1-2; no definite D call. The CDR3 is 13 residues long. V was trimmed by 5 bases and J by 5 bases, leaving 12 bases between them. Germline values: CDR1 MNHEY, CDR2 SMNVEV (reference sequence). CDR3 in amino acids: CASSLTMGYGYTF. The CDR3 bases are TGTGCCAGCAGTCTCACCATGGGTTATGGCTACACCTTC.